The 12 T cell receptor beta chains below all came from one sample that was sequenced in a study of response to subunit inactivated influenza vaccine. TCRdb independently ran MiXCR on the RT-PCR reads; one entry per CDR3 protein. The repertoire consists of some 520,000 distinct CDR3 sequences, with 15% to 20% occurring once and the leading ten covering 3%. The source was CD4+ T cells sorted from PBMCs, collected less than 30 months after vaccination. These receptors all stem from a man in his fifties or sixties who received an inactivated influenza vaccine.

This chain connects TRBV5-1 to TRBJ2-1; TRBD1 aligns across 9 bases. Per germline, CDR1 SGHRS and CDR2 YFSETQ. The CDR3 runs 16 residues. Trimming cost V 0 bases and J 1 base; bases outside gene matches: 2. DNA of the CDR3: TGCGCCAGCAGCTTGGCGGACAGGGGTTCCTACAATGAGCAGTTCTTC. Amino acid sequence: CASSLADRGSYNEQFF.

This clonotype occurred a few times. The V gene is TRBV6-2 or TRBV6-3, the J gene TRBJ2-1, with D hard to call. This CDR3 spans 17 amino acids. Trimming pared 2 bases from V and 3 bases from J, leaving 17 bases between. Germline V CDR1 and CDR2: MNHEY, SVGEGT. The CDR3 sequence is CASSYPSTPSVYNEQFF. For the CDR3, the DNA is TGTGCCAGCAGTTACCCGTCTACCCCTTCCGTCTACAATGAGCAGTTCTTC.

This clonotype was observed a handful of times. The chain recombines TRBV5-1 with TRBJ2-2, with D maybe TRBD1 (6 bases). CDR1 SGHRS and CDR2 YFSETQ come from the germline V gene. This CDR3 has 18 residues. V shed 0 bases and J shed 0 bases, with 15 bases lying between them. The CDR3 spells CASSLAGAGTANTGELFF. The CDR3 coding sequence is TGCGCCAGCAGCTTGGCAGGGGCCGGGACCGCGAACACCGGGGAGCTGTTTTTT.

The rearrangement links TRBV15 to TRBJ1-1, with TRBD1 as a possible D gene (6 bases). Trimming shortened V by 4 bases and J by 10 bases, and 16 bases separated the two germline ends. Germline CDR1 reads LNHNV; CDR2 reads YYDKDF (reference sequence). CDR3 size: 13 residues. The CDR3 DNA reads TGTGCCACCAGCAACTTTGGACAGCCTGGAGCTTTCTTT. It specifies CATSNFGQPGAFF.

This clonotype appeared a few times. This sequence joins TRBV20-1 and TRBJ1-4; maybe TRBD1 (5 bases). CDR3 length: 13 residues. The V gene lost 1 base and the J gene lost 12 bases, with 15 bases spanning the gap. The germline CDR1 and CDR2 sequences are DFQATT and SNEGSKA (reference sequence). CDR3 amino acids: CSARVQRWGELFF. The CDR3 bases are TGCAGTGCTAGAGTACAGCGGTGGGGGGAACTGTTTTTT.

This clonotype was found a few times. The J gene is TRBJ2-7, the V gene TRBV9, with TRBD1 matching over 11 bases. V lost 1 base, J lost 5 bases, and 5 bases stayed unmatched. The length of the CDR3 is 15 residues. CDR1 is SGDLS and CDR2 is YYNGEE in the germline V gene. CDR3 DNA: TGTGCCAGCAGCGTATCCGGGACAGGGGGGAACGAGCAGTACTTC. Its translation: CASSVSGTGGNEQYF. Looking up the rest from reference TRBV9 and TRBJ2-7 gives the full variable domain: DSGVTQTPKHLITATGQRVTLRCSPRSGDLSVYWYQQSLDQGLQFLIQYYNGEERAKGNILERFSAQQFPDLHSELNLSSLELGDSALYFCASSVSGTGGNEQYFGPGTRLTVT.

This clonotype came up a few times. The gene calls are TRBV6-1 and TRBJ1-5; D unresolved. Per germline, CDR1 MNHNS and CDR2 SASEGT. V lost 5 bases, J lost 10 bases, and 6 bases lay in between. The CDR3 has 10 residues. The CDR3 coding sequence is TGTGCCAGCAGTACGGACCCCCAGCATTTT. Its protein product is CASSTDPQHF.

In its sample, this clonotype was seen a few times. The rearrangement uses TRBV3-1 and TRBJ2-7, with a tentative D call TRBD1 (5 bases). V lost 0 bases to trimming and J lost 2 bases, with 14 bases between them. The germline V gene encodes CDR1 LGHDT and CDR2 YNNKEL (reference sequence). This CDR3 is built from 16 residues. The CDR3 protein is CASSQESRVGAYEQYF. The CDR3 DNA follows: TGTGCCAGCAGCCAAGAATCCAGGGTAGGTGCCTACGAGCAGTACTTC.

This clonotype has more than one count but fewer than ten. The rearrangement uses TRBV5-1 and TRBJ2-2; the D call may be TRBD1 or TRBD2 (5 bases each). Germline values: CDR1 SGHRS, CDR2 YFSETQ. V was clipped by 2 bases and J by 3 bases, with 17 bases between them. The CDR3 consists of 17 residues. The CDR3 coding sequence is TGCGCCAGCAGCTTAGGGTGGGGGAATTCAGACACCGGGGAGCTGTTTTTT. This sequence encodes CASSLGWGNSDTGELFF.

The chain recombines TRBV29-1 with TRBJ1-5, with TRBD1 identical over 9 bases. Germline-derived CDR1 and CDR2 are SQVTM and ANQGSEA. J gave up 7 bases and V 4 bases, and 2 bases lay outside the gene matches. The CDR3 is made up of 12 amino acids. The CDR3 reads CSVVTGGQPQHF. The CDR3, as DNA: TGCAGCGTTGTGACAGGGGGGCAGCCCCAGCATTTT.

This clonotype occurred a few times. CDR3 coding DNA: TGTGCCAGCAGTGTACAGGGGGTTACTCAGCCCCAGCATTTT. Translation gives CASSVQGVTQPQHF. This rearrangement joins TRBV6-1 to TRBJ1-5; 8 bases map to TRBD1. CDR1 is MNHNS, CDR2 SASEGT, per germline. V trimming: 4 bases; J trimming: 6 bases; junction bases outside the gene matches: 5. The CDR3 sequence is 14 residues long.

The chain carries TRBV2 and TRBJ2-1; tentatively, D is TRBD1 (5 bases). Germline V gene sequence: CDR1 SNHLY, CDR2 FYNNEI. The CDR3 contains 14 residues. Between the trimmed V and J ends, which lost 8 bases and 1 base, there was a span of 12 bases. The CDR3 region is CASLYKGSYNEQFF. The CDR3 region has the DNA TGTGCCAGCCTCTATAAGGGGTCCTACAATGAGCAGTTCTTC.